One sample yielded the 15 T cell receptor beta chains listed below, sequenced in a study of T-cell reconstitution after alpha-beta-depleted transplantation in children (TCRdb year 2016). The research as a whole found: Over the following months the frequencies of hyperexpanded clones went down, and after one year T-cell counts and TCRbeta diversity were mostly credited to newly produced T cells.

The label giving this sample's treatment or condition can be read as: allogeneic hematopoietic cell transplantation with graft depleted of TCRalphabeta T cells and CD19 B cells. Their antigen targets remain unknown. Receptor libraries were prepared by PCR. The sample was run on an Illumina HiSeq 2500. To normalize quantification of the TCRbeta repertoire, the TCR libraries were built with molecular barcoding that relied on unique molecular identifiers. TCRdb reprocessed the public reads (quality trimming at Q25 with fastp, clone calling with MiXCR) and kept in-frame beta chains. Each record represents a unique CDR3 protein, reported with the most common genes and DNA among its rows. For this sample the table gives about 290,000 distinct CDR3 sequences, of which approximately 7.3% were detected only once. The ten most abundant clones make up 9.1% of the sample. The sequencing used peripheral blood, collected 360 days after TCRalphabeta/CD19-depleted stem cell transplant. Every receptor here comes from a female patient aged 2-9 years who had a stem cell transplant for Fanconi anemia, so the T cells may come from the graft donor.

This clonotype was observed at least ten times. The CDR3 here is CASRRQVYEQYF. The CDR3 DNA follows: TGTGCCAGCAGGCGACAGGTCTACGAGCAGTACTTC. This chain connects TRBV2 to TRBJ2-7; tentative D call: TRBD1 (6 bases). V was pared by 6 bases and J by 3 bases, with 9 bases between. The germline gives CDR1 SNHLY, CDR2 FYNNEI. This CDR3 spans 12 amino acids.

Ten or more counts support this clonotype. This rearrangement joins TRBV9 to TRBJ2-3; 9 positions match TRBD2. The CDR3 runs 16 residues. The V gene's germline CDR1 is SGDLS and CDR2 YYNGEE. V trimming: 0 bases; J trimming: 2 bases; junction bases outside the gene matches: 4. This chain's CDR3 is CASSVGTSEYTDTQYF. The CDR3 DNA reads TGTGCCAGCAGCGTAGGGACTAGCGAATACACAGATACGCAGTATTTT. Looking up the rest from reference TRBV9 and TRBJ2-3 gives the full variable domain: DSGVTQTPKHLITATGQRVTLRCSPRSGDLSVYWYQQSLDQGLQFLIQYYNGEERAKGNILERFSAQQFPDLHSELNLSSLELGDSALYFCASSVGTSEYTDTQYFGPGTRLTVL.

This clonotype appeared a few times. The chain links TRBV2 to TRBJ2-7; perhaps TRBD2 as D (6 bases). This CDR3 is built from 16 residues. The V end was cut by 7 bases, the J end by 0 bases, with 19 bases between. CDR1 is SNHLY and CDR2 is FYNNEI in the germline V gene. The CDR3 reads CASKEEGSASSYEQYF. The CDR3 DNA is TGTGCCAGCAAAGAGGAGGGATCAGCGAGCTCCTACGAGCAGTACTTC.

The CDR3 DNA reads as TGCGCCAGCAGCCAAGATCTCGAGCACAGCACAGATACGCAGTATTTT. Encoded protein: CASSQDLEHSTDTQYF. The V gene is TRBV4-3, the J gene TRBJ2-3; D is uncertain. This CDR3 has 16 residues. CDR1 is LGHNA, CDR2 YSLEER, per germline. V lost 0 bases to trimming and J lost 0 bases, with 10 bases between them.

The J gene is TRBJ2-3, the V gene TRBV20-1; D remains ambiguous. In germline, CDR1 is DFQATT, CDR2 SNEGSKA (reference sequence). V was trimmed by 3 bases and J by 3 bases, leaving 19 bases between them. The CDR3 contains 16 residues. The CDR3 sequence: CSASHLLLAKTDTQYF. The CDR3, as DNA: TGCAGTGCTAGTCACCTTCTTCTGGCGAAGACAGATACGCAGTATTTT.

This clonotype has more than one count but fewer than ten. This chain joins TRBV14 and TRBJ1-6; 10 nucleotides match TRBD1. The germline gives CDR1 SGHDN, CDR2 FVKESK. The CDR3 is 15 residues long. With 4 bases clipped from V and 8 bases from J, the junction kept 5 bases outside the gene matches. The CDR3 sequence: CASSPFGTGDSPLHF. The CDR3 DNA follows: TGTGCCAGCAGCCCTTTCGGGACAGGGGATTCACCCCTCCACTTT.

J is TRBJ1-2 and V is TRBV5-6, with D unclear. Per germline, CDR1 SGHDT and CDR2 YYEEEE. The V and J ends lost 0 bases and 8 bases respectively, with 14 bases between them. This CDR3 has 14 residues. The chain's CDR3 is CASSLEPPVDGYTF. CDR3 nucleotide sequence: TGTGCCAGCAGCTTGGAACCACCCGTGGACGGCTACACCTTC. Filled out from reference TRBV5-6 and TRBJ1-2, the complete variable domain reads DAGVTQSPTHLIKTRGQQVTLRCSPKSGHDTVSWYQQALGQGPQFIFQYYEEEERQRGNFPDRFSGHQFPNYSSELNVNALLLGDSALYLCASSLEPPVDGYTFGSGTRLTVV.

This clonotype was seen ten or more times. The genes are TRBV6-2 or TRBV6-3 and TRBJ1-5; 7 nucleotides align to TRBD1. Trimming at V came to 8 bases and at J to 5 bases, leaving 12 bases not matched to a gene. Germline V gene lookup returns CDR1 MNHEY and CDR2 SVGEGT. There are 15 residues in the CDR3. CDR3 region: CASSTYRGRYQPQHF. The CDR3 DNA reads as TGTGCCAGCTCTACTTACAGGGGAAGGTATCAGCCCCAGCATTTT.

A few counts support this clonotype. The chain is built from TRBV5-6 and TRBJ1-3, with 8 bases that match TRBD1. V shed 0 bases and J 2 bases; nucleotides not matched to a gene: 4. CDR3 length: 16 residues. Per germline, CDR1 SGHDT and CDR2 YYEEEE. The CDR3 protein is CASSLDVTGAGNTIYF. The CDR3 coding sequence is TGTGCCAGCAGCTTGGATGTGACAGGGGCTGGAAACACCATATATTTT. The variable domain in full, completed from reference TRBV5-6 and TRBJ1-3, reads DAGVTQSPTHLIKTRGQQVTLRCSPKSGHDTVSWYQQALGQGPQFIFQYYEEEERQRGNFPDRFSGHQFPNYSSELNVNALLLGDSALYLCASSLDVTGAGNTIYFGEGSWLTVV.

There are many counts of this clonotype. This rearrangement joins TRBV2 to TRBJ2-1; D is unresolved. CDR3 length: 13 amino acids. The V end was cut by 6 bases, the J end by 8 bases, with 14 bases between. Germline V CDR1 and CDR2: SNHLY, FYNNEI. CDR3 residues: CASRSTGQDEQFF. Written as DNA, the CDR3 is TGTGCCAGCAGGTCGACTGGCCAGGATGAGCAGTTCTTC.

This clonotype was detected ten times or more. J is TRBJ2-1 and V is TRBV29-1; 12 bases line up with TRBD1. Trimming removed 3 bases from V and 8 bases from J; junction bases left unmatched: 11. The CDR3 consists of 16 residues. Germline CDR1 reads SQVTM; CDR2 reads ANQGSEA. The CDR3 DNA sequence: TGCAGCGTTGAGGGGCTCCCGGGACAGGGGGCTGATGAGCAGTTCTTC. This codes for CSVEGLPGQGADEQFF.

In its sample, this clonotype was seen a few times. The chain links TRBV11-2 to TRBJ2-3, with 8 bases identical to TRBD2. From germline, CDR1 is SGHAT and CDR2 FQNNGV. After removal of 7 bases from V and 2 bases from J, the junction contained 14 bases not matched to a gene. The CDR3 runs 17 residues. CDR3 DNA: TGTGCCAGCACTACGACCTGGAGCGGGGGCCTCACAGATACGCAGTATTTT. This gives the protein CASTTTWSGGLTDTQYF.

The table lists this clonotype with a few counts. This chain links TRBV18 with TRBJ1-1; weak D call: TRBD1 (6 bases). The germline V gene has CDR1 KGHSH and CDR2 LQKENI. This CDR3 region has 18 residues. Trimming left V 0 bases short and J 1 base short, with 18 bases between. The DNA of the CDR3 is TGTGCCAGCTCACCACCGAAATCACAGGGCCTAAGGAACACTGAAGCTTTCTTT. Residues: CASSPPKSQGLRNTEAFF.

The table lists this clonotype with many counts. The chain has TRBV5-6 and TRBJ1-1; 7 nucleotides line up with TRBD1. CDR1 and CDR2 from the germline V gene are SGHDT and YYEEEE. The CDR3 runs 16 residues. Trimming removed 0 bases from V and 4 bases from J; junction bases left unmatched: 9. The CDR3 reads CASSLDRGNWGTEAFF. The DNA for the CDR3 is TGTGCCAGCAGCTTGGACAGGGGTAATTGGGGCACTGAAGCTTTCTTT.

This clonotype was counted many times. The CDR3 is CASSGPGSNEKLFF. CDR3 bases: TGTGCCAGCAGCGGTCCAGGCAGTAATGAAAAACTGTTTTTT. This chain joins TRBV9 and TRBJ1-4; D is undetermined. The CDR3 sequence is 14 residues long. The V gene lost 3 bases and the J gene lost 4 bases, with 10 bases spanning the gap. CDR1 and CDR2 (germline): SGDLS, YYNGEE.